This is a list of T cell receptor beta chains from one sample in a study of sequential checkpoint blockade in melanoma. Using immunoSEQ multiplex PCR, the repertoire was profiled, and TCRdb retains in-frame clones only, with some absent. The sample shows some 22,000 clones, around 27% of them seen only once. This sample comprised tumor tissue (inferred from file names), obtained from a patient given nivolumab and ipilimumab in sequence. The receptors were gathered from a human donor with melanoma. Each CDR3 is given with its conserved first and last residue. Fields, in order: V gene, J gene, CDR3 protein.

TRBV11-3	TRBJ2-1	CASSREGGSYNEQFF
TRBV11-3	TRBJ2-7	CASSLRRGDSEQYF
TRBV28	TRBJ1-1	CASSLWRSETDTEAFF
TRBV6-7	TRBJ1-5	CASMVDRSNQPQHF
TRBV19	TRBJ2-7	CASSTDPTGVDFWDTHYEQYF
TRBV5-1	TRBJ2-7	CASEHGQMGLREQYF
TRBV6-8	TRBJ2-7	CASSYGSIGEQYF
TRBV2	TRBJ2-7	CASSEGRGGSYEQYF
TRBV5-1	TRBJ2-3	CASSADGSTDTQYF
TRBV12-5	TRBJ1-1	CASGFKCEGWEAFF
TRBV28	TRBJ2-2	CASTGDLTGWTGELFF
TRBV9	TRBJ1-1	CASSAPGTGFTEAFF
TRBV6-8	TRBJ1-1	CASRSGGGNTEAFF
TRBV6-8	TRBJ2-1	CAIGDSSSYNEQFF
TRBV14	TRBJ2-7	CASSQEYFGYEQYF
TRBV19	TRBJ2-2	CASSSPTGAPTGELFF
TRBV6-8	TRBJ2-7	CASSYDRDYEQYF
TRBV19	TRBJ2-1	CALSQGLAGGGPYNEQFF
TRBV18	TRBJ1-2	CASSPPERSGYTF
TRBV28	TRBJ2-1	CASSSNSGSSYNEQFF
TRBV18	TRBJ2-5	CASSPPVGETQYF
TRBV6-8	TRBJ2-1	CASSPGLAGGEQFF
TRBV6-8	TRBJ1-3	CAISHVRGQESSGNTIYF
TRBV4-1	TRBJ2-5	CASSQDPGTRLAQYF
TRBV14	TRBJ2-7	CASSQVAASYEQYF
TRBV15	TRBJ2-7	CATSRDRGPYEQYF
TRBV11-3	TRBJ2-5	CASSPTGGAETQYF
TRBV6-4	TRBJ1-5	CASSNQRVDQPQHF
TRBV11-3	TRBJ2-5	CASSGSGGASETQYF
TRBV28	TRBJ2-2	CASRASVRELFF
TRBV9	TRBJ2-7	CASSVSPGYGYEQYF
TRBV7-6	TRBJ1-2	CASSPSSGTASGGYGYTF
TRBV9	TRBJ1-5	CASSTRGLVGQPQHF
TRBV11-3	TRBJ1-6	CASSDDLPYNSPLHF
TRBV28	TRBJ2-2	CASSLGLAANTGELFF
TRBV28	TRBJ2-5	CASTRVDLQTQYF
TRBV29-1	TRBJ1-1	CSVEPQGGTEAFF
TRBV7-1	TRBJ2-1	CASSRDRGYNEQFF
TRBV6-8	TRBJ1-2	CASRGSGLGYTF
TRBV6-8	TRBJ1-4	CASSGTGPEEKLFF
TRBV7-2	TRBJ2-4	CASTQGGTGIQYF
TRBV6-8	TRBJ2-3	CAISVSPADTQYF
TRBV29-1	TRBJ1-4	CSGIFGTEWGTNEKLFF
TRBV11-3	TRBJ2-7	CASSSLKTTGAYEQYF
TRBV7-6	TRBJ2-3	CASSFTGGEGTDTQYF
TRBV9	TRBJ2-2	CASSEQGTGGLIPNTGELFF
TRBV6-8	TRBJ2-6	CASSLQGAHGANVLTF
TRBV1	TRBJ2-2	CASSPLGDTGELFF